The 3 T cell receptor beta chains below come from one sample, sequenced in a study of T-cell memory formation after mild COVID-19. TCRdb reprocessed the 5' RACE reads via MiXCR and lists one record per CDR3 protein. The sample has roughly 250,000 distinct CDR3 sequences; approximately 15% are singletons. Sequenced input: PBMCs or a T cell subset sorted from them (not recorded which). These receptors were obtained from a man aged 18-30 years who had mild COVID-19 (a few samples of this study predate the infection). Cell type and time point are not known.

The chain combines TRBV7-9 with TRBJ1-1; maybe TRBD1 (6 bases). The CDR3 has 15 amino acids. Deletions cut 2 bases from V and 8 bases from J, with 18 bases between. Germline V gene lookup returns CDR1 SEHNR and CDR2 FQNEAQ (reference sequence). The CDR3 DNA sequence: TGTGCCAGCAGCTTAAGGGGGGTATCGGTTGGCGAAGCTTTCTTT. Amino acids: CASSLRGVSVGEAFF.

The V and J genes are TRBV7-2 and TRBJ2-3; no clear D gene. This CDR3 comprises 15 residues. With 0 bases removed from V and 1 base from J, the gap between germline ends came to 8 bases. Germline CDR1 is SGHTA and CDR2 is FQGNSA. The CDR3 DNA sequence: TGTGCCAGCAGCTTAGCCGTATCTCGCACAGATACGCAGTATTTT. It is translated as CASSLAVSRTDTQYF.

V and J are TRBV29-1 and TRBJ2-2; D is unresolved. Trimming cost V 6 bases and J 5 bases, with 7 bases left between them. Germline-derived CDR1 and CDR2 are SQVTM and ANQGSEA. The CDR3 has 11 amino acids. The CDR3 nucleotides read TGCAGCGTGGATAGGACCGGGGAGCTGTTTTTT. It yields the protein CSVDRTGELFF.